Here is one TCR beta chain with its context. As yet, its antigen is unknown. This sample was taken from a study of shared clonotypes between healthy human individuals. Study-level findings and limits: Across a handful of donors, naive CD4 shared 4.5% to 6%, naive CD8 less than 4%, memory CD4 less than 2.5%, memory CD8 about 0.38%. In having few donors, the study represented limited genetic and exposure-history diversity.

The CDR3 consists of 15 residues. Trimming shortened V by 6 bases and J by 8 bases, and 17 bases separated the two germline ends. Profiling relied on immunoSEQ multiplex PCR, and the TCRdb table lists in-frame clones only, not all of them. The sample records over 2 million clones, 90% to 95% being singletons. Sequencing was performed on naive CD4+ T cells sorted from blood. Subset denoted: CD45RA+ positively selected. The sequence came from a young man in good health. The chain combines TRBV6-7 with TRBJ1-6; TRBD1 might be the D (6 bases). TRBV6-7 qualifies as an ORF whose function is uncertain. The DNA of the CDR3 is TGTGCCAGCAGCACACAGGGCGGGCCCGATTCACCCCTCCACTTT. Amino acid sequence: CASSTQGGPDSPLHF.